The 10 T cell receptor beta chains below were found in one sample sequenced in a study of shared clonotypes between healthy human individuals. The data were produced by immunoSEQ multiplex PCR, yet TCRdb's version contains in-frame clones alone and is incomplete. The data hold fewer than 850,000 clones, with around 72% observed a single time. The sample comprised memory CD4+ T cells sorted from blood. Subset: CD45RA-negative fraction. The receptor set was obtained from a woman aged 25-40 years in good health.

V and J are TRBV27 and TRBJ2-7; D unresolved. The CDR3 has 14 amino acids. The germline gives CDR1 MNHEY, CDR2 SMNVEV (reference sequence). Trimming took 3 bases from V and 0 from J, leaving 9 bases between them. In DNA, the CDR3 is TGTGCCAGCAGTTTTTCGGCGAGCTCCTACGAGCAGTACTTC. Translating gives CASSFSASSYEQYF.

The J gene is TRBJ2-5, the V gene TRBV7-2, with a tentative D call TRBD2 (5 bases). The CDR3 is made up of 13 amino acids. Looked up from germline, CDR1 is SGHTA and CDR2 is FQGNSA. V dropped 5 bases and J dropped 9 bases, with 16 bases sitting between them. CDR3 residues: CASSPIRSGSQYF. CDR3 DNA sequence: TGTGCCAGCAGCCCTATAAGGTCGGGGTCCCAGTACTTC.

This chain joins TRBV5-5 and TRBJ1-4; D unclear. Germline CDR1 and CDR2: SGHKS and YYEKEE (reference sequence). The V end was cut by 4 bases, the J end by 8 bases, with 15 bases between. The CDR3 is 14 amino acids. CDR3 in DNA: TGTGCCAGCAGCGTCTTCGGAAAAGGAGAAAAACTGTTTTTT. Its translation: CASSVFGKGEKLFF.

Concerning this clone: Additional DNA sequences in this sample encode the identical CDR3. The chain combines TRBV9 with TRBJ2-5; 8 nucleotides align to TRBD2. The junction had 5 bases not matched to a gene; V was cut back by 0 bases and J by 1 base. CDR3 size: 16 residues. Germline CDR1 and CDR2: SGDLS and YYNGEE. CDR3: CASSVGVAGLQETQYF. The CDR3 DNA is TGTGCCAGCAGCGTAGGGGTAGCGGGACTCCAAGAGACCCAGTACTTC.

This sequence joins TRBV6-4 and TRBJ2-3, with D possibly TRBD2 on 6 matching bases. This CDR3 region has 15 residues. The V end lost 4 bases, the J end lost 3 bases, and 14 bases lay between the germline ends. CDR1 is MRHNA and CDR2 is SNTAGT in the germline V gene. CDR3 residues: CASSVSGSGTDTQYF. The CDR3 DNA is TGTGCCAGCAGTGTATCCGGGAGTGGGACAGATACGCAGTATTTT.

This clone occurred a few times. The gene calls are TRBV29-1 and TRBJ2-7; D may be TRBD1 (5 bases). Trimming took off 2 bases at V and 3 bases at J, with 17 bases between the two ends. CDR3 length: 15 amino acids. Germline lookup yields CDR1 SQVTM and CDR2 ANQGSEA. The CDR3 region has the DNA TGCAGCGTTGAAATGGGGCTAGGGAACGGCTACGAGCAGTACTTC. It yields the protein CSVEMGLGNGYEQYF.

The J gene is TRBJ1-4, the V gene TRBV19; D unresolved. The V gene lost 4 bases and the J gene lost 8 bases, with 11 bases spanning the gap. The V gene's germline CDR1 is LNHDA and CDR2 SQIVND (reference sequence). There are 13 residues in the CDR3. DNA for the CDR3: TGTGCCAGTAGTAGTTGGAATGAGGAAAAACTGTTTTTT. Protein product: CASSSWNEEKLFF.

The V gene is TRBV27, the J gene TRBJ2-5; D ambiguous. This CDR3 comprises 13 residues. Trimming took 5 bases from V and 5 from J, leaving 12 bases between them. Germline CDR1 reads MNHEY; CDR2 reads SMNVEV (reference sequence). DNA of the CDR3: TGTGCCAGCAGTGGAACCCTGGTGGAGACCCAGTACTTC. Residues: CASSGTLVETQYF.

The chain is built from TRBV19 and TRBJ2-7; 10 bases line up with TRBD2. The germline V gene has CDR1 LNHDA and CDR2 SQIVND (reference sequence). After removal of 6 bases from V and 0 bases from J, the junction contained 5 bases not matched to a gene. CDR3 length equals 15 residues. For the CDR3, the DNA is TGTGCCAGTAGAACTAGCGGGGATTACTCCTACGAGCAGTACTTC. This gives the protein CASRTSGDYSYEQYF.

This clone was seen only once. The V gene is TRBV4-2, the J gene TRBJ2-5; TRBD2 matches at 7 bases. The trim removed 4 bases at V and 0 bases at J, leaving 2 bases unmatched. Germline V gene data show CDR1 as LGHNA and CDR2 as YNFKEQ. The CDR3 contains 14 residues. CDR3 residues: CASSRGGYQETQYF. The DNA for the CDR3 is TGTGCCAGCAGCCGGGGGGGGTACCAAGAGACCCAGTACTTC.